The sequence of this T cell receptor beta chain was determined in a study of T cells in Graves' hyperthyroidism and ophthalmopathy. An absence of ophthalmopathy progression within 18 months meant stable Graves' hyperthyroidism. There were TCR beta CDR3 regions amplified from RNA transcripts. RT-PCR in the first round (using the HTBI primer set) targeted the TCR CDR3. TCRdb itself ran the multiplex PCR reads through MiXCR, one entry per CDR3 protein. The repertoire includes roughly 740,000 distinct CDR3 sequences, about 16% of them detected once, and approximately 8.4% sits in the top ten. This clonotype showed up many times. Trimming cost V 8 bases and J 4 bases, with 17 bases left between them. This CDR3 spans 14 amino acids. Germline loops: CDR1 SNHLY, CDR2 FYNNEI.

The chain recombines TRBV2 with TRBJ1-1; tentatively, D is TRBD1 (6 bases). Specimen: blood. The TCR originated in a man in his late teens or twenties with Graves' hyperthyroidism. CDR3 loop: CASVYPGEGTEAFF. The DNA of the CDR3 is TGTGCCAGCGTGTACCCAGGGGAGGGCACTGAAGCTTTCTTT.